The 14 T cell receptor beta chains given below trace back to one sample, sequenced in a study of post-analysis software for immune sequencing data. Study outcomes and limitations: Relative to controls, patients had 5 or 6 TRBV segments at higher frequency, with TRBV5-6, TRBV5-1 and TRBV20-1 among these.

Incorporated into the TCR beta cDNA libraries were unique molecular identifiers, which served to reduce PCR and sequencing biases. TCRdb reprocessed the PCR reads with MiXCR, giving one entry per CDR3 protein. Found here are some 800,000 distinct CDR3 sequences, around 45% of them singletons; the top ten hold over 4.5%. The antigens for these receptors are not known. The sample was blood. All receptors come from a girl between 5 and 17 years old with multiple sclerosis.

This chain connects TRBV7-2 to TRBJ1-5; unclear D gene. This CDR3 has 16 amino acids. Germline assignment: CDR1 SGHTA and CDR2 FQGNSA. Trimming took off 1 base at V and 3 bases at J, with 13 bases between the two ends. The CDR3 sequence: CASSLGWTVYNQPQHF. The CDR3 nucleotides are TGTGCCAGCAGCTTAGGGTGGACGGTTTACAATCAGCCCCAGCATTTT.

This chain uses TRBV7-2 with TRBJ1-2; D uncertain. Trimming removed 0 bases at V and 4 bases at J, with 12 bases between. Germline V lookup: CDR1 SGHTA, CDR2 FQGNSA. This CDR3 is 15 amino acids long. The CDR3 DNA is TGTGCCAGCAGCTTAGCCGGAGCGTCAGCCTATGGCTACACCTTC. Translated: CASSLAGASAYGYTF.

This clonotype was counted only a few times. The chain links TRBV5-1 to TRBJ2-7; TRBD1 matches 10 bases. From germline, CDR1 is SGHRS and CDR2 YFSETQ. The CDR3 covers 14 residues. V gave up 4 bases and J gave up 7 bases; unmatched junction bases: 8. The DNA for the CDR3 is TGCGCCAGCAGCCCGGGACAGGGGCTCCTTGAGCAGTACTTC. Encoded protein: CASSPGQGLLEQYF.

The chain links TRBV12-3 or TRBV12-4 to TRBJ2-5, with TRBD2 identical over 9 bases. Losses at the gene ends were 6 bases for V and 12 bases for J; bases not matched to a gene: 5. The CDR3 extends over 11 amino acids. CDR3 loop: CASSQTSGKYF. CDR3 nucleotide sequence: TGTGCCAGCAGCCAGACTAGCGGAAAGTACTTC.

This clonotype was picked up a small number of times. V is TRBV29-1 and J is TRBJ2-1, with 7 bases that match TRBD1. CDR3 length equals 16 residues. Germline-derived CDR1 and CDR2 are SQVTM and ANQGSEA. The V segment lost 3 bases and the J segment 3 bases; nucleotides outside the gene matches: 11. CDR3 nucleotide sequence: TGCAGCGTTGAGGGGACAGAGGACCTAAGCTACAATGAGCAGTTCTTC. Translation: CSVEGTEDLSYNEQFF.

V and J are TRBV29-1 and TRBJ2-2, with D maybe TRBD1 (6 bases). V lost 1 base, J lost 3 bases, and 9 bases lay in between. Germline V gene lookup returns CDR1 SQVTM and CDR2 ANQGSEA. This CDR3 is 14 amino acids long. CDR3 amino acids: CSVEGQVDTGELFF. The DNA of the CDR3 is TGCAGCGTTGAAGGACAGGTGGACACCGGGGAGCTGTTTTTT.

This clonotype has just one count. The V and J genes are TRBV12-5 and TRBJ1-5, with TRBD1 matching over 7 bases. V lost 6 bases and J lost 4; bases outside the gene matches: 12. The germline V gene has CDR1 LGHNT and CDR2 FRNRAP. The CDR3 runs to 16 residues. The CDR3 DNA follows: TGTGCTAGTGGCTTAACCCGGGACAGTCGGAATCAGCCCCAGCATTTT. It translates to CASGLTRDSRNQPQHF.

The CDR3 DNA sequence: TGCAGCGCGACAGGGGACGTTTATTTTTACGAGCAGTACTTC. It yields the protein CSATGDVYFYEQYF. The chain carries TRBV20-1 and TRBJ2-7, with TRBD1 matching 8 bases. CDR1 is DFQATT, CDR2 SNEGSKA, per germline (reference sequence). The CDR3 totals 14 residues.

This chain links TRBV30 with TRBJ1-1, with a tentative D call TRBD1 (5 bases). This CDR3 is 13 amino acids long. Trimming left V 2 bases short and J 4 bases short, with 11 bases between. From germline, CDR1 is GTSNPN and CDR2 SVGIG (reference sequence). The CDR3 nucleotides read TGTGCCTGGAGTATAGGGGTGGGCACTGAAGCTTTCTTT. It is translated as CAWSIGVGTEAFF.

V and J are TRBV3-1 and TRBJ2-7; D perhaps matches TRBD1 (5 bases). The CDR3 runs to 14 residues. V was cut by 5 bases and J by 0 bases, with 11 bases left in between. Germline V CDR1 and CDR2: LGHDT, YNNKEL (reference sequence). In DNA form, the CDR3 reads TGTGCCAGCAGCGAATGGACAAGCTCCTACGAGCAGTACTTC. It yields the protein CASSEWTSSYEQYF.

The chain carries TRBV20-1 and TRBJ1-1, with D tentatively TRBD1 (5 bases). The germline CDR1 and CDR2 sequences are DFQATT and SNEGSKA (reference sequence). The germline V and J ends were trimmed by 6 bases and 0 bases, with 17 bases remaining between them. The CDR3 contains 15 residues. CDR3 in DNA: TGCAGTGCCCGACGCCCCGGGGCCATGAACACTGAAGCTTTCTTT. Translation: CSARRPGAMNTEAFF.

V and J are TRBV20-1 and TRBJ2-4; 7 bases are shared with TRBD2. The DNA end lines up better with TRBJ2-7; the J call may be wrong. CDR1 DFQATT and CDR2 SNEGSKA come from the germline V gene (reference sequence). CDR3 size: 15 residues. The CDR3 DNA sequence: TGCAGTGCTAGAGCAACGGGGGAGGGCCGCCACGAGCAGTACTTC. Translation: CSARATGEGRHEQYF.

This clonotype occurred a few times. CDR3 sequence: CASSPSSGAPYEQYF. The CDR3 nucleotides are TGTGCCAGCAGCCCAAGTAGCGGGGCCCCCTACGAGCAGTACTTC. The chain employs TRBV6-5 and TRBJ2-7, with 8 nucleotides matching TRBD2. This CDR3 is built from 15 residues. Unmatched junction bases numbered 9, after V lost 6 bases and J lost 2 bases. The germline CDR1 and CDR2 sequences are MNHEY and SVGAGI.

This clonotype was seen only a few times. The V gene is TRBV7-3, the J gene TRBJ2-1; the D gene could be TRBD1 or TRBD2 (5 bases each). This CDR3 is built from 15 residues. Germline values: CDR1 SGHTA, CDR2 FQGTGA. The germline V and J ends were trimmed by 3 bases and 9 bases, with 18 bases remaining between them. The DNA of the CDR3 is TGTGCCAGCAGCTTCTCCGGGCCCCGGGGCAGTGAGCAGTTCTTC. Translated, it gives CASSFSGPRGSEQFF.